This T cell receptor (beta chain) derives from a study of shared T cell receptors in the human thymus. Profiling relied on immunoSEQ multiplex PCR, and the TCRdb table lists in-frame clones only, not all of them. Of roughly 710,000 clones in the sample, roughly 85% were seen once. Germline loops: CDR1 SGHTA, CDR2 FQGTGA. V lost 1 base, J lost 4 bases, and 22 bases stayed unmatched. The CDR3 spans 22 residues. These same data were also listed under a study on human thymus T cells. That paper states: Surgeons resected thymus tissue during corrective heart surgery. Blood and thymic repertoires both appeared biased in V and J gene usage.

The chain carries TRBV7-3 and TRBJ2-6, with 7 positions matching TRBD1. The source is a girl in the first two years of life with a congenital heart defect. Material for sequencing was thymocytes. Here the CDR3 DNA reads TGTGCCAGCAGCTTAAAGGGGGCGATGGGTTTCCATCCCAGAGGGGGGGCCAACGTCCTGACTTTC. It encodes CASSLKGAMGFHPRGGANVLTF.